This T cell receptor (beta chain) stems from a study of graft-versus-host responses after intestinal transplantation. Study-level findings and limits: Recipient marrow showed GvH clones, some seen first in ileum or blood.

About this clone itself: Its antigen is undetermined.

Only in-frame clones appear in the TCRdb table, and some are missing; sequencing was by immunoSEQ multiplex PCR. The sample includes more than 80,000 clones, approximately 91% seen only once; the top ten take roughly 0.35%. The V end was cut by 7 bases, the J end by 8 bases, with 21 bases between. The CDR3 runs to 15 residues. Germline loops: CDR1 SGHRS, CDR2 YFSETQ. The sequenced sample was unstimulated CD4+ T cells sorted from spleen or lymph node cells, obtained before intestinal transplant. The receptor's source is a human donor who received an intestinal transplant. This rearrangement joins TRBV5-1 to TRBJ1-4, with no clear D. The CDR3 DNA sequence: TGCGCCAGCCGCCTCCCCTCGGGATCTGACGAAAAACTGTTTTTT. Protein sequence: CASRLPSGSDEKLFF.